One and the same sample provided the 26 T cell receptor beta chains below, sequenced in a study of blood T cell repertoires in COVID-19 (dated by TCRdb to between 2020 and 2021). The method behind the library was the immunoSEQ multiplex PCR assay. This is the immuneACCESS table as TCRdb keeps it, with only in-frame sequences that have V and J called. A part of the clones is gone; compared with another copy, unresolved V genes explain less than half, and the rest is unexplained. The sample table holds about 200,000 clones, of which just under 85% were seen once. The ten most abundant clones make up approximately 0.9% of the sample. The sample taken for sequencing was peripheral blood. All receptors derive from a man aged 60 to 69 with COVID-19, enrolled during active disease.

The V gene is TRBV27, the J gene TRBJ2-3, with 7 bases fitting TRBD2. This CDR3 is built from 15 residues. V lost 0 bases, J lost 8 bases, and 8 bases stayed unmatched. The germline V gene encodes CDR1 MNHEY and CDR2 SMNVEV (reference sequence). This chain's CDR3 is CASSLSVSPSGTQYF. DNA of the CDR3: TGTGCCAGCAGTTTATCGGTTAGCCCTAGCGGTACGCAGTATTTT.

The chain carries TRBV14 and TRBJ1-1; D is unresolved. Trimming shortened V by 4 bases and J by 3 bases, and 15 bases separated the two germline ends. CDR3 size: 15 residues. Germline-derived CDR1 and CDR2 are SGHDN and FVKESK. DNA of the CDR3: TGTGCCAGCAGCCCCCTGTGGGCAGAGTACACTGAAGCTTTCTTT. Amino acid sequence: CASSPLWAEYTEAFF. The full variable domain, its missing parts supplied by reference TRBV14 and TRBJ1-1, is EAGVTQFPSHSVIEKGQTVTLRCDPISGHDNLYWYRRVMGKEIKFLLHFVKESKQDESGMPNNRFLAERTGGTYSTLKVQPAELEDSGVYFCASSPLWAEYTEAFFGQGTRLTVV.

Only one count was recorded for this clone. This chain joins TRBV6-5 and TRBJ1-4; TRBD1 matches at 7 bases. The CDR3 spans 15 residues. Germline lookup yields CDR1 MNHEY and CDR2 SVGAGI. The V and J ends lost 8 bases and 7 bases, in that order; junction bases with no gene match: 13. The CDR3 DNA reads as TGTGCCAGCGCCGAACTACAGGGGCGGGGTGAAAAACTGTTTTTT. Translation gives CASAELQGRGEKLFF.

Only one count was recorded for this clone. J is TRBJ2-7 and V is TRBV4-3, with TRBD1 identical over 7 bases. Trimming took 2 bases from V and 4 from J; bases not matched to a gene: 8. In germline, CDR1 is LGHNA, CDR2 YSLEER. CDR3 length equals 15 residues. CDR3 DNA: TGCGCCAGCAGCCAAAGGCCAGGGGGTGTTTACGAGCAGTACTTC. It yields the protein CASSQRPGGVYEQYF.

This chain uses TRBV29-1 with TRBJ1-3; 7 positions match TRBD1. V trimming: 6 bases; J trimming: 0 bases; junction bases outside the gene matches: 8. This CDR3 region has 15 residues. CDR1 is SQVTM and CDR2 is ANQGSEA in the germline V gene. The CDR3 loop is CSVTDRDSSGNTIYF. The CDR3 DNA reads as TGCAGCGTAACTGACAGGGATAGCTCTGGAAACACCATATATTTT. The full variable domain, completed using reference TRBV29-1 and TRBJ1-3, is SAVISQKPSRDICQRGTSLTIQCQVDSQVTMMFWYRQQPGQSLTLIATANQGSEATYESGFVIDKFPISRPNLTFSTLTVSNMSPEDSSIYLCSVTDRDSSGNTIYFGEGSWLTVV.

The V call is TRBV27, the J call TRBJ1-2; 10 bases align to TRBD1. The CDR3 loop spans 15 amino acids. V lost 6 bases and J lost 8; bases outside the gene matches: 12. Germline V lookup: CDR1 MNHEY, CDR2 SMNVEV (reference sequence). CDR3 region: CASSPRGQGLGGYTF. For the CDR3, the DNA is TGTGCCAGCAGCCCTAGGGGACAGGGGCTCGGCGGCTACACCTTC.

The table lists this clone with a count of one. The chain uses TRBV4-3 and TRBJ2-1; D call uncertain. Germline V gene data show CDR1 as LGHNA and CDR2 as YSLEER. The CDR3 totals 16 residues. V shed 0 bases and J shed 5 bases, with 14 bases lying between them. The CDR3 sequence: CASSQDPMSTHNEQFF. CDR3 bases: TGCGCCAGCAGCCAAGATCCCATGTCAACTCACAATGAGCAGTTCTTC.

The chain combines TRBV21-1 with TRBJ2-7; the DNA was not used to check the table's D call, TRBD2. TRBV21-1 is a pseudogene. There are 17 residues in the CDR3. In DNA, the CDR3 is TGTGCCAGCAGCTATCACCGAGGGGCCGCCGGGAGGTTCGAGCAGTACTTC. It is translated as CASSYHRGAAGRFEQYF.

The V gene is TRBV12-5, the J gene TRBJ1-1, with 8 bases fitting TRBD1. V trimming: 0 bases; J trimming: 10 bases; junction bases outside the gene matches: 1. Germline loops: CDR1 LGHNT, CDR2 FRNRAP. The CDR3 length is 12 residues. In nucleotides, the CDR3 is TGTGCTAGTGGTTTGGTAGGGACAGGAGCTTTCTTT. It is translated as CASGLVGTGAFF.

The chain has TRBV27 and TRBJ2-1, with 10 bases matching TRBD2. From germline, CDR1 is MNHEY and CDR2 SMNVEV (reference sequence). Unmatched junction bases numbered 19, after V lost 3 bases and J lost 5 bases. The CDR3 consists of 20 residues. This CDR3 reads CASSFDRRRLAGVSDNEQFF. As DNA, the CDR3 is TGTGCCAGCAGTTTTGACAGGAGGAGGCTAGCGGGAGTCTCGGACAATGAGCAGTTCTTC.

This chain joins TRBV4-2 and TRBJ1-3; TRBD1 agrees at 10 bases. J was trimmed by 2 bases and V by 6 bases; bases with no gene match: 10. This CDR3 comprises 17 residues. Germline values: CDR1 LGHNA, CDR2 YNFKEQ. The CDR3 spells CASSLAGTGAAGNTIYF. In DNA, the CDR3 is TGTGCCAGCAGTCTGGCAGGGACAGGGGCCGCTGGAAACACCATATATTTT.

The rearrangement joins TRBV3-1 (or the pseudogene TRBV3-2) to TRBJ2-3, with a possible D match to TRBD1 (6 bases). V was pared by 0 bases and J by 4 bases, with 14 bases between. The length of the CDR3 is 16 residues. CDR1 is LGHDT, CDR2 YNNKEL, per germline (reference sequence). CDR3 in amino acids: CASSQDQGHRADTQYF. In DNA, the CDR3 is TGTGCCAGCAGCCAAGATCAAGGTCACAGGGCAGATACGCAGTATTTT.

DNA of the CDR3: TGCAGCGTTCGTAGGACAGGGGATGGCGAGCAGTACTTC. Protein: CSVRRTGDGEQYF. This chain joins TRBV29-1 and TRBJ2-7, with 9 nucleotides matching TRBD1. This CDR3 comprises 13 residues. Germline assignment: CDR1 SQVTM and CDR2 ANQGSEA. Unmatched junction bases numbered 8, after V lost 5 bases and J lost 6 bases.

The chain couples TRBV7-2 to TRBJ2-2, with D hard to call. There are 14 residues in the CDR3. CDR1 and CDR2 (germline): SGHTA, FQGNSA. The V and J ends lost 1 base and 5 bases respectively, with 8 bases between them. The CDR3 is CASSLGAVTGELFF. The CDR3 region has the DNA TGTGCCAGCAGCTTAGGAGCCGTGACCGGGGAGCTGTTTTTT.

This chain links TRBV11-2 with TRBJ2-7; no clear D. The V gene's germline CDR1 is SGHAT and CDR2 FQNNGV. This CDR3 region has 14 residues. V lost 1 base and J lost 9, with 16 bases in between. The CDR3 region is CASSLVSPSAAQYF. CDR3 DNA sequence: TGTGCCAGCAGCTTAGTCTCCCCGTCTGCGGCGCAGTACTTC.

Only one count was recorded for this clone. This chain links TRBV11-2 with TRBJ2-7; D might be TRBD2 (7 bases). This CDR3 spans 15 amino acids. The germline V gene has CDR1 SGHAT and CDR2 FQNNGV. The germline V and J ends were trimmed by 0 bases and 3 bases, with 12 bases remaining between them. In nucleotides, the CDR3 is TGTGCCAGCAGCTTAGAGACAGGACTAGGCTACGAGCAGTACTTC. Encoded protein: CASSLETGLGYEQYF.

The rearrangement links TRBV5-1 to TRBJ2-2; D is perhaps TRBD2 (6 bases). V lost 7 bases and J 4 bases, leaving 14 bases between the germline ends. CDR1 is SGHRS, CDR2 YFSETQ, per germline. The CDR3 sequence is 14 residues long. This CDR3 reads CASSGGGITGELFF. The CDR3 DNA follows: TGCGCCAGCTCCGGAGGAGGGATCACCGGGGAGCTGTTTTTT.

V is TRBV10-3 and J is TRBJ1-2; 7 bases map to TRBD1. Germline assignment: CDR1 ENHRY and CDR2 SYGVKD. This CDR3 is 16 amino acids long. V was pared by 2 bases and J by 4 bases, with 10 bases of the junction left unmatched. CDR3 in amino acids: CAISEPQDRTVYGYTF. In nucleotides, the CDR3 is TGTGCCATCAGTGAGCCCCAGGACAGGACTGTCTATGGCTACACCTTC.

V usage is TRBV21-1 and J usage is TRBJ1-5. TRBV21-1 counts as a pseudogene. The CDR3 has 16 residues. The chain's CDR3 is CASSVPGLGGNQPQHF. CDR3 nucleotides: TGTGCCAGCAGCGTGCCGGGACTGGGGGGCAATCAGCCCCAGCATTTT.

This chain links TRBV18 with TRBJ2-3, with 10 bases fitting TRBD2. Trimming took 5 bases from V and 0 from J; bases not matched to a gene: 2. CDR1 and CDR2 (germline): KGHSH, LQKENI. The CDR3 has 15 amino acids. The CDR3 bases are TGTGCCAGCTCAAAGGGACTAGCGAGCACAGATACGCAGTATTTT. This sequence encodes CASSKGLASTDTQYF. The entire variable domain, with the rest obtained from reference TRBV18 and TRBJ2-3, is as follows: NAGVMQNPRHLVRRRGQEARLRCSPMKGHSHVYWYRQLPEEGLKFMVYLQKENIIDESGMPKERFSAEFPKEGPSILRIQQVVRGDSAAYFCASSKGLASTDTQYFGPGTRLTVL.

J is TRBJ1-2 and V is TRBV12-3 or TRBV12-4; tentative D call: TRBD1 (6 bases). With 6 bases removed from V and 7 bases from J, the gap between germline ends came to 15 bases. This CDR3 comprises 13 residues. The CDR3 region has the DNA TGTGCCAGCAGCCTCAGGGGCGGGTCTGGCTACACCTTC. This gives the protein CASSLRGGSGYTF.

V is TRBV5-1 and J is TRBJ1-4; D unresolved. The CDR3 is 14 amino acids. The germline gives CDR1 SGHRS, CDR2 YFSETQ. V was clipped by 1 base and J by 2 bases, with 6 bases between them. CDR3 loop: CASSLQATNEKLFF. CDR3 nucleotides: TGCGCCAGCAGCTTGCAAGCGACTAATGAAAAACTGTTTTTT.

This clone was seen only a few times. The chain carries TRBV2 and TRBJ1-2; no definite D call. The V end was cut by 5 bases, the J end by 3 bases, with 16 bases between. This CDR3 is built from 15 residues. Germline assignment: CDR1 SNHLY and CDR2 FYNNEI. The CDR3 nucleotides read TGTGCCAGCAGTAGGAGGACCTACTTTGACTATGGCTACACCTTC. Its translation: CASSRRTYFDYGYTF.

The CDR3 is CASSPDGATNEKLFF. The CDR3 nucleotides read TGCGCCAGCAGCCCGGACGGGGCAACTAATGAAAAACTGTTTTTT. The chain employs TRBV4-3 and TRBJ1-4; the D is unclear. The CDR3 has 15 residues. V was pared by 4 bases and J by 0 bases, with 9 bases between. CDR1 LGHNA and CDR2 YSLEER come from the germline V gene.

V gene TRBV15 combines with J gene TRBJ2-1, with TRBD1 identical over 9 bases. CDR1 and CDR2 (germline): LNHNV, YYDKDF (reference sequence). The CDR3 spans 16 residues. Trimming took 3 bases from V and 2 from J; bases not matched to a gene: 5. This chain's CDR3 is CATSSEQGATYNEQFF. Written as DNA, the CDR3 is TGTGCCACCAGCAGCGAACAGGGGGCTACCTACAATGAGCAGTTCTTC.

This clone has just a few counts. The chain is built from TRBV19 and TRBJ2-1; D remains ambiguous. Looked up from germline, CDR1 is LNHDA and CDR2 is SQIVND (reference sequence). V dropped 8 bases and J dropped 3 bases, with 11 bases sitting between them. This CDR3 contains 13 residues. CDR3 loop: CASSPTLYNEQFF. As DNA, the CDR3 is TGTGCCAGTTCTCCGACTCTCTACAATGAGCAGTTCTTC.